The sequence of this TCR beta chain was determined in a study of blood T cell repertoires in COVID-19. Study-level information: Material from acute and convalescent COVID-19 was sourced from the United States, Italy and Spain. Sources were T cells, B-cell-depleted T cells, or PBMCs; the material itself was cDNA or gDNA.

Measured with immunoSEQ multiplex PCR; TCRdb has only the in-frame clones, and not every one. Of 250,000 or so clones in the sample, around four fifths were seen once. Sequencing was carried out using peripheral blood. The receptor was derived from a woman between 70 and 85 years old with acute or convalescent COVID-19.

CDR3: CASSSRLTGGVNTEAFF. Written as DNA, the CDR3 is TGTGCCAGCAGCTCCCGCCTGACAGGGGGGGTGAACACTGAAGCTTTCTTT. The chain has TRBV21-1 and TRBJ1-1; the table assigns TRBD1, which was not confirmed against the DNA. TRBV21-1 is tagged as a pseudogene. There are 17 residues in the CDR3.